This T cell receptor (beta chain) was captured in a study of T cells in Graves' hyperthyroidism and ophthalmopathy. Findings of the study overall: Most thyroid clonotypes expanded above 0.001 appeared in blood too.

CDR3 length: 15 residues. V was clipped by 9 bases and J by 2 bases; unmatched bases: 5. In germline, CDR1 is KGHDR, CDR2 SFDVKD. To note about this clonotype: The antigen is not known.

The CDR3 regions of TCR beta were amplified from RNA transcripts. HTBI primers were the set used in a first-round RT-PCR of the TCR CDR3. Each CDR3 protein gets one entry after TCRdb re-called the multiplex PCR reads with MiXCR. Here the sample spans 550,000 to 700,000 distinct CDR3 sequences, around 42% being singletons. V is TRBV24-1 and J is TRBJ2-5; 13 positions agree with TRBD2. The sample consisted of peripheral blood or thyroid tissue (not recorded which). The origin of this receptor is an adult woman with Graves' disease, either hyperthyroidism or ophthalmopathy (not recorded which). The CDR3 DNA reads as TGTGCCACCGGGGGACTAGCGGGGACACAAGAGACCCAGTACTTC. Translation gives CATGGLAGTQETQYF.